A selection of T cell receptor beta chains follows, all from one sample in a study of blood T cell repertoires in COVID-19. Sequenced by immunoSEQ multiplex PCR; TCRdb stores in-frame clones only, minus some. The sample comprises around 30,000 clones, roughly nine tenths of which are singletons, and about 0.55% rests with the top ten. Input material: peripheral blood. The receptors derive from a woman in her thirties or forties with active or convalescent COVID-19. CDR3s include the opening cysteine and the closing phenylalanine or tryptophan. A D gene is named only where the DNA matches it firmly. For some rows the clone size is stated as once, few or many, or as a class when expanded; others skip it.

v_call	cdr3_length	clone_size	d_call	j_call	cdr3_aa	cdr3_nt
TRBV12-3/TRBV12-4	11	NA	NA	TRBJ2-2	CATRLTGELFF	TGTGCCACTCGACTCACCGGGGAGCTGTTTTTT
TRBV11-2	15	NA	NA	TRBJ2-2	CASSLVAGSSGELFF	TGTGCCAGCAGCTTAGTTGCAGGGTCGTCCGGGGAGCTGTTTTTT
TRBV5-6	14	NA	TRBD1	TRBJ2-3	CASSSRTGLTTQYF	TGTGCCAGCAGCTCACGGACAGGGTTAACTACGCAGTATTTT
TRBV9	14	NA	NA	TRBJ1-3	CASSVGGGLNTIYF	TGTGCCAGCAGCGTAGGTGGGGGACTAAACACCATATATTTT
TRBV5-1	15	NA	NA	TRBJ2-1	CASSNTGKIGSEQFF	TGCGCCAGCAGCAACACAGGGAAGATCGGTTCTGAGCAGTTCTTC
TRBV3-1/TRBV3-2	16	NA	TRBD2	TRBJ2-3	CASSQDQAGGPVTQYF	TGTGCCAGCAGCCAAGATCAAGCGGGGGGGCCAGTTACGCAGTATTTT
TRBV7-3	15	NA	TRBD2	TRBJ2-1	CASSKGLAGPNEQFF	TGTGCCAGCAGTAAGGGACTAGCGGGACCCAATGAGCAGTTCTTC
TRBV11-2	14	few	NA	TRBJ1-1	CASSSGGYSSEAFF	TGTGCCAGCAGCTCCGGGGGGTATTCCTCTGAAGCTTTCTTT
TRBV6-5	15	NA	TRBD2	TRBJ2-7	CASSYSLAGAYEQYF	TGTGCCAGCAGTTACTCACTAGCGGGAGCGTACGAGCAGTACTTC
TRBV10-3	13	NA	NA	TRBJ1-2	CAIKDSSNYGYTF	TGTGCCATCAAAGACAGTTCCAACTATGGCTACACCTTC
TRBV5-1	23	NA	TRBD2	TRBJ2-2	CASRPRWLAGEFPRTPNTGELFF	TGCGCCAGCAGACCACGTTGGCTAGCGGGAGAGTTTCCCCGGACTCCGAACACCGGGGAGCTGTTTTTT
TRBV9	15	NA	NA	TRBJ2-1	CASSVGGPPYNEQFF	TGTGCCAGCAGCGTAGGAGGGCCTCCCTACAATGAGCAGTTCTTC
TRBV9	15	few	NA	TRBJ2-2	CASSVTGMNTGELFF	TGTGCCAGCAGCGTCACGGGGATGAACACCGGGGAGCTGTTTTTT
TRBV27	15	NA	NA	TRBJ2-7	CASSPRRGGGGEQYF	TGTGCCAGCAGTCCCCGAAGAGGGGGAGGGGGCGAGCAGTACTTC
TRBV5-1	13	NA	NA	TRBJ1-1	CASSLGGRSEAFF	TGCGCCAGCAGCTTGGGGGGGCGGTCTGAAGCTTTCTTT
TRBV30	13	NA	NA	TRBJ2-7	CAWSVGEAYEQYF	TGTGCCTGGAGTGTAGGGGAAGCGTACGAGCAGTACTTC
TRBV13	15	NA	TRBD1	TRBJ1-2	CASSPRTGNHYGYTF	TGTGCCAGCAGCCCCCGGACAGGGAACCACTATGGCTACACCTTC
TRBV5-8	16	NA	TRBD1	TRBJ1-1	CASSLGRTGGNTEAFF	TGTGCCAGCAGCTTGGGGAGGACAGGGGGGAACACTGAAGCTTTCTTT
TRBV5-1	18	NA	TRBD2	TRBJ2-6	CASSMTSGLASGANVLTF	TGCGCCAGCAGCATGACTAGCGGACTTGCATCTGGGGCCAACGTCCTGACTTTC
TRBV19	16	NA	TRBD1	TRBJ2-2	CATTIGDRGSTGELFF	TGTGCCACCACAATTGGGGACAGGGGGAGCACCGGGGAGCTGTTTTTT
TRBV18	14	NA	TRBD1	TRBJ2-7	CASSPDRGIDEQYF	TGTGCCAGCTCACCGGACAGGGGTATCGACGAGCAGTACTTC
TRBV7-2	15	NA	NA	TRBJ1-5	CASSLEGGTYQPQHF	TGTGCCAGCAGCTTAGAGGGGGGGACCTATCAGCCCCAGCATTTT
TRBV7-3	14	NA	NA	TRBJ2-2	CASSLIQNTGELFF	TGTGCCAGCAGCTTAATTCAGAACACCGGGGAGCTGTTTTTT
TRBV9	15	NA	NA	TRBJ2-3	CASSVAGTSLDTQYF	TGTGCCAGCAGCGTAGCTGGTACGAGCTTAGATACGCAGTATTTT
TRBV10-2	14	NA	TRBD2	TRBJ2-1	CASSGLAAYNEQFF	TGCGCCAGCAGTGGTCTAGCGGCTTACAATGAGCAGTTCTTC
TRBV5-1	13	NA	TRBD1	TRBJ1-2	CASSLRQGDGYTF	TGCGCCAGCAGCCTAAGGCAGGGGGATGGCTACACCTTC
TRBV7-8	16	NA	TRBD1	TRBJ1-5	CASSPLTGALLQPQHF	TGTGCCAGCAGCCCACTAACAGGGGCCCTTCTTCAGCCCCAGCATTTT
TRBV7-6	15	NA	NA	TRBJ2-1	CASSSTGSSYNEQFF	TGTGCCAGCAGCTCTACAGGGAGCTCCTACAATGAGCAGTTCTTC